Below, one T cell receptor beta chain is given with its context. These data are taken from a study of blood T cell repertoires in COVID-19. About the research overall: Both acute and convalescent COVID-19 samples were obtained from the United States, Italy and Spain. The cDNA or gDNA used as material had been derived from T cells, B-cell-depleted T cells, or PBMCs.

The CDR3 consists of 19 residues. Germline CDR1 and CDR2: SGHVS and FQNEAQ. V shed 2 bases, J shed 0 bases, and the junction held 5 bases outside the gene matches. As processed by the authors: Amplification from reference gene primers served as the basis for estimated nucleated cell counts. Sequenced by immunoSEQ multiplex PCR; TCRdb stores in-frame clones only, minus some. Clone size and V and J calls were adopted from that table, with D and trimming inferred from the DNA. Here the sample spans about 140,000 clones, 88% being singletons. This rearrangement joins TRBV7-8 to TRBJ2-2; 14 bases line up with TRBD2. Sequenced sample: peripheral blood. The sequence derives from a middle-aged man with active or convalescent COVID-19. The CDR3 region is CASSLRRLAGGPNTGELFF. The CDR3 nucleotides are TGTGCCAGCAGCTTACGTAGACTAGCGGGAGGGCCGAACACCGGGGAGCTGTTTTTT.